The clone carrying this T cell receptor (beta chain) has just a few counts. Its antigen is not known. The PCR made use of 60 Vbeta and 13 Jbeta primers. Some clones are missing from TCRdb's copy, which holds only in-frame ones; the method was immunoSEQ multiplex PCR. Among 150,000 to 200,000 clones listed, 75% were seen once. The CDR3 has 12 residues. Germline values: CDR1 MNHEY, CDR2 SMNVEV (reference sequence). V lost 10 bases to trimming and J lost 1 base, with 10 bases between them. This entry comes from a study of cytomegalovirus exposure and HLA in healthy donors. Notes on the study in general: In an earlier analysis, productive rearrangement rates for most beta V segments clustered near 87% or 30%. Generally TCR sequences proved uncommon, though certain public TCRs appeared in numerous donors.

The sequenced sample was PBMCs. The receptor's source is a woman between 40 and 50 years old in good health and CMV-seropositive. The chain recombines TRBV27 with TRBJ1-1, with D unclear. The CDR3 DNA reads as TGTGCCACAGTGACTGGGAACACTGAAGCTTTCTTT. Translated, it gives CATVTGNTEAFF.